These 23 T cell receptor beta chains were sequenced from one sample in a study of cytotoxic CD8 clonotypes in ibrutinib-treated CLL. Sequenced by immunoSEQ multiplex PCR; TCRdb stores in-frame clones only, minus some. This table holds about 200,000 clones, approximately 72% found once. Material: PBMCs, obtained after 24 months of ibrutinib treatment. The origin of the receptors is a human donor with chronic lymphocytic leukemia.

The chain employs TRBV30 and TRBJ2-3, with 8 bases identical to TRBD2. V trimming: 0 bases; J trimming: 5 bases; junction bases outside the gene matches: 7. Per germline, CDR1 GTSNPN and CDR2 SVGIG (reference sequence). The CDR3 loop spans 15 amino acids. CDR3 protein: CAWSVLGLGVDTQYF. CDR3 DNA: TGTGCCTGGAGTGTACTGGGACTAGGGGTAGATACGCAGTATTTT.

This clone was counted only a few times. V usage is TRBV27 and J usage is TRBJ2-5; 7 bases map to TRBD1. After removal of 6 bases from V and 5 bases from J, the junction contained 6 bases not matched to a gene. There are 13 residues in the CDR3. Germline V gene sequence: CDR1 MNHEY, CDR2 SMNVEV (reference sequence). The CDR3 bases are TGTGCCAGCAGGATGACAGGGCGTGAGACCCAGTACTTC. Protein: CASRMTGRETQYF.

The V call is TRBV7-2, the J call TRBJ1-1, with D perhaps TRBD1 (5 bases). Trimming took off 2 bases at V and 3 bases at J, with 7 bases between the two ends. The CDR3 is made up of 13 amino acids. From germline, CDR1 is SGHTA and CDR2 FQGNSA. The CDR3 DNA reads as TGTGCCAGCAGCTTAAGAGGGGACACTGAAGCTTTCTTT. Amino acids: CASSLRGDTEAFF.

CDR3 amino acids: CASRRLTGQSYEQYF. The CDR3 coding sequence is TGTGCCAGCAGACGTTTGACAGGGCAGTCCTACGAGCAGTACTTC. The chain carries TRBV27 and TRBJ2-7, with 7 bases identical to TRBD1. The CDR3 loop spans 15 amino acids. V trimming: 6 bases; J trimming: 1 base; junction bases outside the gene matches: 9. The germline V gene encodes CDR1 MNHEY and CDR2 SMNVEV (reference sequence).

The CDR3 nucleotides are TGTGCCAGCAGCTTAGTGTCTAGCGGAGACAATGAGCAGTTCTTC. Encoded protein: CASSLVSSGDNEQFF. The chain is built from TRBV7-9 and TRBJ2-1, with 7 bases matching TRBD2. Germline CDR1 and CDR2: SEHNR and FQNEAQ (reference sequence). CDR3 length equals 15 residues. Germline trimming cut 1 base from V and 5 bases from J; bases unmatched to any gene: 5. Combining the CDR3 with reference TRBV7-9 and TRBJ2-1 gives the whole variable domain DTGVSQNPRHKITKRGQNVTFRCDPISEHNRLYWYRQTLGQGPEFLTYFQNEAQLEKSRLLSDRFSAERPKGSFSTLEIQRTEQGDSAMYLCASSLVSSGDNEQFFGPGTRLTVL.

The rearrangement joins TRBV28 to TRBJ1-1, with D maybe TRBD1 (6 bases). V was shortened by 3 bases and J by 6 bases, with 14 bases between the two germline ends. Germline loops: CDR1 MDHEN, CDR2 SYDVKM. This CDR3 comprises 14 residues. DNA for the CDR3: TGTGCCAGCAGTTTGCAGTCAGGGGTTTCTGAAGCTTTCTTT. Encoded protein: CASSLQSGVSEAFF.

The chain recombines TRBV4-3 with TRBJ1-2; 8 nucleotides agree with TRBD1. CDR1 and CDR2 (germline): LGHNA, YSLEER. This CDR3 has 16 residues. The V and J ends lost 3 bases and 4 bases, in that order; junction bases with no gene match: 10. The CDR3 reads CASSQFTGGSLYGYTF. The CDR3 DNA reads as TGCGCCAGCAGCCAGTTCACAGGGGGTTCACTCTATGGCTACACCTTC.

The chain couples TRBV5-1 to TRBJ2-7; D not resolved. The ends were cut back, 3 bases at V and 0 bases at J, with 7 bases in the middle. The CDR3 is made up of 13 amino acids. CDR1 is SGHRS and CDR2 is YFSETQ in the germline V gene. The CDR3 loop reads CASSSSPSYEQYF. The DNA of the CDR3 is TGCGCCAGCAGCTCCTCCCCCTCCTACGAGCAGTACTTC.

The V call is TRBV15, the J call TRBJ2-5, with 7 nucleotides matching TRBD1. V shed 7 bases, J shed 8 bases, and the junction held 10 bases outside the gene matches. Looked up from germline, CDR1 is LNHNV and CDR2 is YYDKDF (reference sequence). The CDR3 is 13 residues long. The CDR3 sequence: CATTPSTGVTQYF. DNA for the CDR3: TGTGCCACCACTCCTTCCACAGGGGTCACCCAGTACTTC.

The V call is TRBV6-6, the J call TRBJ2-1, with 10 bases fitting TRBD2. Losses at the gene ends were 6 bases for V and 5 bases for J; bases not matched to a gene: 7. CDR1 MNHNY and CDR2 SVGAGI come from the germline V gene (reference sequence). CDR3 length equals 15 residues. CDR3 nucleotides: TGTGCCAGCAGCATACTAGCGGGAAAAAACAATGAGCAGTTCTTC. Protein product: CASSILAGKNNEQFF.

This clone is a singleton in its sample. The V call is TRBV18, the J call TRBJ2-7; D is perhaps TRBD2 (5 bases). Looked up from germline, CDR1 is KGHSH and CDR2 is LQKENI. Trimming removed 0 bases at V and 5 bases at J, with 11 bases between. The CDR3 covers 14 residues. This CDR3 is CASSPPSGGDEQYF. In DNA form, the CDR3 reads TGTGCCAGCTCACCACCCTCAGGAGGCGACGAGCAGTACTTC. The full variable domain, in which reference TRBV18 and TRBJ2-7 provide the parts outside the CDR3, is NAGVMQNPRHLVRRRGQEARLRCSPMKGHSHVYWYRQLPEEGLKFMVYLQKENIIDESGMPKERFSAEFPKEGPSILRIQQVVRGDSAAYFCASSPPSGGDEQYFGPGTRLTVT.

The V call is TRBV28, the J call TRBJ1-1; D may be TRBD1 (6 bases). CDR1 and CDR2 from the germline V gene are MDHEN and SYDVKM. Trimming removed 6 bases at V and 1 base at J, with 9 bases between. The length of the CDR3 is 13 residues. CDR3 amino acids: CASSQTGNTEAFF. CDR3 sequence (DNA): TGTGCCAGCAGCCAGACAGGGAACACTGAAGCTTTCTTT.

CDR3 amino acids: CASDSGTNTGELFF. DNA of the CDR3: TGTGCCAGCGATAGCGGGACAAACACCGGGGAGCTGTTTTTT. This sequence joins TRBV9 and TRBJ2-2; TRBD2 agrees at 8 bases. J lost 2 bases, V lost 7 bases, and 4 bases had no gene match. Germline assignment: CDR1 SGDLS and CDR2 YYNGEE. The CDR3 sequence is 14 residues long. Full variable domain (remainder filled in from reference TRBV9 and TRBJ2-2): DSGVTQTPKHLITATGQRVTLRCSPRSGDLSVYWYQQSLDQGLQFLIQYYNGEERAKGNILERFSAQQFPDLHSELNLSSLELGDSALYFCASDSGTNTGELFFGEGSRLTVL.

V is TRBV6-6 and J is TRBJ1-5; possibly TRBD1 for D (6 bases). Germline values: CDR1 MNHNY, CDR2 SVGAGI (reference sequence). CDR3 size: 14 residues. V lost 5 bases to trimming and J lost 7 bases, with 15 bases between them. In DNA form, the CDR3 reads TGTGCCAGCAGTCAGACAGGAGTAAGGCAGCCCCAGCATTTT. It specifies CASSQTGVRQPQHF.

The chain has TRBV9 and TRBJ2-3; the match to TRBD2 covers 11 bases. The CDR3 has 14 residues. Germline V gene lookup returns CDR1 SGDLS and CDR2 YYNGEE. V dropped 3 bases and J dropped 6; count of bases not matched to a gene: 3. CDR3 loop: CASSATSGKDTQYF. In DNA, the CDR3 is TGTGCCAGCAGCGCGACTAGCGGGAAGGATACGCAGTATTTT.

This rearrangement joins TRBV5-5 to TRBJ2-1; the D is unclear. This CDR3 has 15 residues. Trimming took off 0 bases at V and 3 bases at J, with 10 bases between the two ends. Per the germline V gene, CDR1 is SGHKS and CDR2 is YYEKEE (reference sequence). The CDR3: CASSLGADNYNEQFF. The CDR3 DNA follows: TGTGCCAGCAGCTTGGGGGCAGACAACTACAATGAGCAGTTCTTC. Looking up the rest from reference TRBV5-5 and TRBJ2-1 gives the full variable domain: DAGVTQSPTHLIKTRGQQVTLRCSPISGHKSVSWYQQVLGQGPQFIFQYYEKEERGRGNFPDRFSARQFPNYSSELNVNALLLGDSALYLCASSLGADNYNEQFFGPGTRLTVL.

This clone was detected only a few times. The rearrangement links TRBV7-9 to TRBJ2-7; 8 nucleotides line up with TRBD2. Looked up from germline, CDR1 is SEHNR and CDR2 is FQNEAQ (reference sequence). The trim removed 4 bases at V and 1 base at J, leaving 3 bases unmatched. The CDR3 has 14 residues. CDR3 in DNA: TGTGCCAGCAGCTCGGCGGGAGGTTCCTACGAGCAGTACTTC. Amino acid sequence: CASSSAGGSYEQYF.

The chain has TRBV27 and TRBJ2-1, with 8 bases lining up with TRBD2. Trimming took 1 base from V and 1 from J; bases not matched to a gene: 3. The CDR3 extends over 16 amino acids. The germline CDR1 and CDR2 sequences are MNHEY and SMNVEV (reference sequence). The CDR3 region has the DNA TGTGCCAGCAGTTTATTGGGACTAGGGTCCTACAATGAGCAGTTCTTC. Its protein is CASSLLGLGSYNEQFF.

The chain links TRBV15 to TRBJ1-1, with 7 positions matching TRBD1. The CDR3 has 15 amino acids. V gave up 5 bases and J gave up 7 bases; unmatched junction bases: 13. Germline CDR1 and CDR2: LNHNV and YYDKDF (reference sequence). The CDR3 nucleotides read TGTGCCACCAGCTTTAGTACAGGGGTTATTGGTGAAGCTTTCTTT. The encoded protein is CATSFSTGVIGEAFF.

The gene calls are TRBV25-1 and TRBJ2-3; tentative D call: TRBD1 (6 bases). The CDR3 loop spans 14 amino acids. Trimming pared 5 bases from V and 1 base from J, leaving 10 bases between. Per the germline V gene, CDR1 is MGHDK and CDR2 is SYGVNS. CDR3 nucleotide sequence: TGTGCCAGCAGTACTAGGACAGGCACAGATACGCAGTATTTT. Amino acids: CASSTRTGTDTQYF.

This chain uses TRBV20-1 with TRBJ1-1, with D unresolved. V was trimmed by 6 bases and J by 0 bases, leaving 5 bases between them. The CDR3 runs to 11 residues. Germline CDR1 is DFQATT and CDR2 is SNEGSKA (reference sequence). The CDR3 DNA reads TGCAGTGCGGAATTGAACACTGAAGCTTTCTTT. Amino acid sequence: CSAELNTEAFF.

The rearrangement links TRBV10-1 to TRBJ2-2; 7 positions agree with TRBD1. The CDR3 has 14 amino acids. V lost 6 bases to trimming and J lost 0 bases; unmatched junction nucleotides: 1. Per the germline V gene, CDR1 is WNHNN and CDR2 is SYGVQD (reference sequence). The CDR3: CASRGQTNTGELFF. The CDR3 region has the DNA TGCGCCAGCAGGGGACAGACGAACACCGGGGAGCTGTTTTTT.

This chain links TRBV5-1 with TRBJ2-7; 9 nucleotides agree with TRBD1. CDR3 length equals 15 residues. V shed 6 bases, J shed 3 bases, and the junction held 10 bases outside the gene matches. The germline gives CDR1 SGHRS, CDR2 YFSETQ. CDR3 DNA: TGCGCCAGCAACCCGGGACAGGGTAGGGACTACGAGCAGTACTTC. Its protein product is CASNPGQGRDYEQYF.